The clone carrying this T cell receptor (beta chain) showed up just a few times. Its target is not known. Both TCR beta VDJ combination and CDR3 sequence profiling were carried out. Genomic DNA was the template for this profiling. Each CDR3 protein gets one entry after TCRdb re-called the reads with MiXCR. The sample has over 200,000 distinct CDR3 sequences, around 60% seen once. This record comes from a study of CD8+CD57+ T cells in acquired aplastic anemia. Turning to the study itself: Each DNA sample taken from sorted CD4+ and CD8+ cells came to 3 to 4 ug on average. In CD4+ cells, healthy donors produced an average of approximately 9.9 million reads. Findings of the study overall: The study identified roughly 29 CD8+ CDR3 sequences shared by patients and controls. Controls and patients did not differ significantly in CD8+ Simpson's diversity.

CDR1 is SNHLY, CDR2 FYNNEI, per germline. Trimming cost V 6 bases and J 1 base, with 18 bases left between them. The CDR3 has 16 amino acids. V gene TRBV2 combines with J gene TRBJ1-1; possibly TRBD1 for D (5 bases). Sequencing input: sorted CD4+, CD8+, or CD8+CD57+ T cells (not recorded which) from PBMCs. This TCR was recovered from a human donor in good health. The CDR3 DNA reads as TGTGCCAGCAGGGAGGAGCAGGGCAGGTGGAACACTGAAGCTTTCTTT. Translation: CASREEQGRWNTEAFF.